This TCR beta chain was profiled in a study of CD8+ T cells in alopecia areata (dated by TCRdb to the late 2010s). With regard to the full study: The treated patients took part in an open-label pilot trial in which moderate-to-severe alopecia areata was treated with oral tofacitinib at 5 to 10 mg twice daily. Tofacitinib was administered for 6 to 18 months, and 6 months of follow-up off drug were then conducted to assess delayed response and recurrence. The study used high-throughput TCRbeta sequencing to examine T cell clonal expansion in alopecia areata, in both the C3H/HeJ mouse model and human patients. On the human side, TCRbeta sequencing was run on scalp tissue and on sorted CD4+ and CD8+ peripheral blood T cells from healthy controls and from alopecia areata patients with either patchy or totalis/universalis disease. Tofacitinib-treated patients had biopsies at baseline and at 4 and 24 weeks of treatment, with a later scalp biopsy in several patients. Scalp clonality was compared among normal scalp (n=4), patchy alopecia areata scalp (n=8), and alopecia totalis/universalis scalp (n=8). RNA was extracted with the PAXgene miRNA kit for fixed scalp, the miRNeasy kit for PBMCs, and the RNeasy kit for mouse skin. immunoSEQ multiplex PCR using 35 Vbeta forward primers and 13 Jbeta reverse primers was used to amplify TCRbeta CDR3 regions.

Overall study results and their limits: Compared with normal scalp, lesional scalp, particularly in alopecia totalis/universalis, had higher clonality and more expanded CD8+ clones, which suggests antigenic drive. Compared with mice, TCR sequences shared between patients were less clear, possibly partly because of HLA diversity across the patient population. Unlike mouse skin, where gammadelta T cells dominate, normal human skin contains resident alphabeta T cells that get sequenced too, which complicates analysis of the scalp TCR repertoire.

Libraries were prepared through the immunoSEQ multiplex PCR assay. For TCR sequencing, RNA was extracted from every sample and reverse transcribed into cDNA to serve as template. First-strand cDNA was synthesized using SuperScript III with a 2:1 mix of oligo-dT and random hexamers. A synthetic immune receptor repertoire was used to gauge amplification bias, and whatever bias remained was removed computationally. On the authors' methods: After raw reads were preprocessed to remove errors, the CDR3 was defined following IMGT conventions as running from the conserved cysteine to phenylalanine. Clonality was computed as 1 minus the Shannon entropy, with the entropy normalized by log2 of the number of productive unique TCRs. Whether each scalp clone was CD4 or CD8 was inferred by checking scalp TCRbeta sequences against the CD4 and CD8 repertoires from sorted blood. Drawn from immuneACCESS, this table holds only the in-frame rearrangements with V and J called that TCRdb kept. Clones are partly lost; checked studies trace under half to an unresolved V gene and leave the rest unexplained. Clone size and V and J calls were adopted from that table, with D and trimming inferred from the DNA. Within this sample are 150,000 to 200,000 clones, with 63% of them counted one time only. The ten largest make up 1.5% to 2% of the sample.

Deletion took 4 bases off V and 0 bases off J, with a span of 13 bases between the germline ends. For CDR1 and CDR2, the germline V gene (reference sequence) lists MNHNY and SVGAGI. Inclusive of the bounding cysteine and phenylalanine, the CDR3 is 15 residues long. Only CDR3 DNA remains: 45 bases, in frame from the first base. Read against the paper, the sample's time point label means: baseline before oral tofacitinib. Peripheral blood and lesional scalp punch biopsies were obtained from patients with alopecia areata. PBMCs were isolated by density centrifugation and stained for CD3, CD4 and CD8, and CD4+ and CD8+ T cells were sorted on a FACSAria. This clone was recorded only once. Its antigen remains unidentified. No qualities accompany the bases; no much larger clone lies one base away.

This receptor chain uses TRBV6-6 and TRBJ2-7; the D gene is possibly TRBD1 or TRBD2, each agreeing over 5 bases. Material: CD4+ T cells sorted from blood, obtained at week 0. This sequence was found in a human donor with alopecia areata. The CDR3 protein: CASSLTGPSSYEQYF. The nucleotide sequence is given as TGTGCCAGCAGTTTGACGGGGCCGAGCTCCTACGAGCAGTACTTC.